Listed below are T cell receptor beta chains from one sample, sequenced in a study of cytomegalovirus exposure and HLA in healthy donors. Sequencing used immunoSEQ multiplex PCR; TCRdb keeps in-frame clones, though not all of them. This table holds 150,000 to 180,000 clones, about three quarters found once. Source material: PBMCs. Source of these receptors: a woman between 40 and 50 years old in good health and CMV-seronegative. The CDR3 runs from the conserved cysteine through the conserved F or W.

>TRBJ1-3|TRBV19
CASSIGGRYGNTIYF
>TRBJ1-3|TRBV28
CASSPGNWGVYSGNTIYF
>TRBJ1-1|TRBV19
CASSPTGGTEAFF
>TRBJ2-7|TRBV4-1
CASSQAAEGGIEQYF
>TRBJ1-2|TRBV5-5
CASSLEQADYGYTF
>TRBJ1-1|TRBV9
CASSPRSRAFF
>TRBJ1-1|TRBV10-3
CAIDDRGTEAFF
>TRBJ2-1|TRBV4-2
CASSTTWTSANNEQFF
>TRBJ1-5|TRBV6-5
CASSPRGGAGQPQHF
>TRBJ1-1|TRBV28
CASNLGGPNTEAFF